What follows are 21 T cell receptor beta chains derived from one specimen sequenced in a study of beta chain features in type 1 diabetes (dated by TCRdb to between 2018 and 2020). The paper as a whole reports these results and caveats: In all four CD4+ subsets, TCRB CDR3 length was moderately but significantly shorter in type 1 diabetes patients.

Library preparation was by the immunoSEQ multiplex PCR assay. The High Capacity cDNA Reverse Transcription Kit was used to reverse transcribe all of the isolated RNA, meaning that expressed TCRB transcripts were what got sequenced. TCRdb re-hosts the immuneACCESS table, in-frame sequences only. Its copies lack some clones; in the studies checked, an unresolved V gene accounts for under half of them, and the cause for the rest is not known. This sample has some 350,000 clones in its table, and 9.6% of those were observed once. The ten largest clones add up to roughly 0.6% of the sample. No antigens are known for them. Sequenced input: central memory CD4+ T cells from blood. The source is a man aged 25 to 40 with type 1 diabetes.

This chain joins TRBV2 and TRBJ1-1; 7 bases align to TRBD1. From germline, CDR1 is SNHLY and CDR2 FYNNEI. The CDR3 extends over 13 amino acids. The junction had 1 base not matched to a gene; V was cut back by 3 bases and J by 3 bases. The CDR3 DNA reads TGTGCCAGCAGTGAGACAGGGTACACTGAAGCTTTCTTT. This encodes CASSETGYTEAFF.

This clone has only one observation. The chain recombines TRBV11-2 with TRBJ2-3; TRBD2 matches at 11 bases. V lost 1 base and J lost 2; bases outside the gene matches: 8. The CDR3 has 18 amino acids. Germline CDR1 reads SGHAT; CDR2 reads FQNNGV. The CDR3 here is CASSLVSGRGTLTDTQYF. The CDR3 nucleotides read TGTGCCAGCAGCTTAGTTAGCGGGAGGGGGACACTCACAGATACGCAGTATTTT.

The table lists this clone with a few counts. The DNA for the CDR3 is TGTGCCAGCTCGAGGAGGACTGCGGACGATACGCAGTATTTT. This sequence encodes CASSRRTADDTQYF. V usage is TRBV6-5 and J usage is TRBJ2-3; possible D gene TRBD2, 5 bases. The CDR3 has 14 amino acids. CDR1 and CDR2 (germline): MNHEY, SVGAGI. V was trimmed by 8 bases and J by 6 bases, leaving 18 bases between them.

The rearrangement joins TRBV28 to TRBJ1-5; 10 positions match TRBD1. V shed 2 bases, J shed 6 bases, and the junction held 7 bases outside the gene matches. This CDR3 contains 16 residues. Germline lookup yields CDR1 MDHEN and CDR2 SYDVKM. This CDR3 reads CASSLGRQGAAQPQHF. DNA for the CDR3: TGTGCCAGCAGTTTAGGAAGACAGGGGGCGGCTCAGCCCCAGCATTTT. The variable domain in full, completed from reference TRBV28 and TRBJ1-5, reads DVKVTQSSRYLVKRTGEKVFLECVQDMDHENMFWYRQDPGLGLRLIYFSYDVKMKEKGDIPEGYSVSREKKERFSLILESASTNQTSMYLCASSLGRQGAAQPQHFGDGTRLSIL.

The genes are TRBV19 and TRBJ2-2; maybe TRBD1 (6 bases). The CDR3 is 13 residues long. Trimming left V 6 bases short and J 6 bases short, with 11 bases between. Germline-derived CDR1 and CDR2 are LNHDA and SQIVND (reference sequence). The CDR3 region is CASRTQGPGELFF. CDR3 sequence (DNA): TGTGCCAGTAGAACACAGGGTCCCGGGGAGCTGTTTTTT.

This chain uses TRBV2 with TRBJ2-2; possibly TRBD1 or TRBD2 for D (5 bases each). This CDR3 has 15 residues. From germline, CDR1 is SNHLY and CDR2 FYNNEI. Trimming shortened V by 6 bases and J by 1 base, and 12 bases separated the two germline ends. CDR3 DNA: TGTGCCAGCAGATTGGGACGCATGAACACCGGGGAGCTGTTTTTT. It yields the protein CASRLGRMNTGELFF.

This clone was recorded a few times. The chain joins TRBV5-6 to TRBJ2-5, with D possibly being TRBD1 or TRBD2 (5 bases each). The J call may be mistaken, given a closer DNA end match to TRBJ2-7. CDR1 and CDR2 (germline): SGHDT, YYEEEE. CDR3 size: 14 residues. CDR3 DNA sequence: TGTGCCAGCAGCTTGACCAGAGGGACCCGCGAGCAGTACTTC. Its protein product is CASSLTRGTREQYF.

This clone has at least ten counts. This chain links TRBV6-6 with TRBJ2-1, with TRBD2 matching 8 bases. The CDR3 runs 12 residues. CDR1 is MNHNY and CDR2 is SVGAGI in the germline V gene (reference sequence). Germline trimming cut 2 bases from V and 9 bases from J; bases unmatched to any gene: 0. The CDR3 is CASSYTSGEQFF. CDR3 nucleotides: TGTGCCAGCAGTTACACTAGCGGTGAGCAGTTCTTC.

The J gene is TRBJ2-7, the V gene TRBV6-5, with TRBD1 matching over 9 bases. Germline V lookup: CDR1 MNHEY, CDR2 SVGAGI. The CDR3 consists of 15 residues. The junction had 2 bases not matched to a gene; V was cut back by 0 bases and J by 2 bases. The CDR3 sequence: CASSYSGTGPYEQYF. CDR3 bases: TGTGCCAGCAGTTACTCCGGGACAGGGCCCTACGAGCAGTACTTC.

This clone was seen a handful of times. The rearrangement uses TRBV7-8 and TRBJ1-1; D unresolved. The germline V gene has CDR1 SGHVS and CDR2 FQNEAQ. V lost 3 bases to trimming and J lost 1 base, with 9 bases between them. The CDR3 loop spans 14 amino acids. DNA of the CDR3: TGTGCCAGCAGCTTTTCTCTTTCGAACACTGAAGCTTTCTTT. As protein: CASSFSLSNTEAFF. Combining the CDR3 with reference TRBV7-8 and TRBJ1-1 gives the whole variable domain GAGVSQSPRYKVAKRGQDVALRCDPISGHVSLFWYQQALGQGPEFLTYFQNEAQLDKSGLPSDRFFAERPEGSVSTLKIQRTQQEDSAVYLCASSFSLSNTEAFFGQGTRLTVV.

Notes on this clone: This may be a read error, as it is one base from a much larger clone. The same CDR3 is also encoded by other DNA sequences in this sample. This chain joins TRBV5-8 and TRBJ1-5; D gene ambiguous. Germline loops: CDR1 SGHTS, CDR2 YDEGEE. The CDR3 spans 13 residues. V was shortened by 0 bases and J by 4 bases, with 5 bases between the two germline ends. For the CDR3, the DNA is TGTGCCAGCAGCTTGGCGGGGAATCAGCCCCAGCATTTT. Residues: CASSLAGNQPQHF.

This chain uses TRBV7-8 with TRBJ2-1; 7 positions agree with TRBD2. The CDR3 covers 15 residues. V was pared by 1 base and J by 6 bases, with 6 bases of the junction left unmatched. Germline V CDR1 and CDR2: SGHVS, FQNEAQ. In nucleotides, the CDR3 is TGTGCCAGCAGCTTAGTCCTCCCGGGGGGCAATGAGCAGTTCTTC. It is translated as CASSLVLPGGNEQFF.

This clone was observed a few times. The chain employs TRBV6-6 and TRBJ1-3; weak D call: TRBD1 (5 bases). This CDR3 is built from 14 residues. The V and J ends lost 5 bases and 2 bases respectively, with 10 bases between them. Germline CDR1 MNHNY, CDR2 SVGAGI (reference sequence). Written as DNA, the CDR3 is TGTGCCAGCAGTCCCCTACAGGCTGGAAACACCATATATTTT. It yields the protein CASSPLQAGNTIYF.

The rearrangement joins TRBV30 to TRBJ1-3, with a possible D match to TRBD1 (5 bases). V was trimmed by 0 bases and J by 1 base, leaving 10 bases between them. The CDR3 extends over 15 amino acids. Germline assignment: CDR1 GTSNPN and CDR2 SVGIG (reference sequence). The CDR3 DNA sequence: TGTGCCTGGAGTGTAGGGCAGGGTTCTGGAAACACCATATATTTT. Residues: CAWSVGQGSGNTIYF. Full variable domain (outside the CDR3, taken from reference TRBV30 and TRBJ1-3): SQTIHQWPATLVQPVGSPLSLECTVEGTSNPNLYWYRQAAGRGLQLLFYSVGIGQISSEVPQNLSASRPQDRQFILSSKKLLLSDSGFYLCAWSVGQGSGNTIYFGEGSWLTVV.

This clone occurred a few times. The chain has TRBV6-1 and TRBJ2-3; D gene uncertain. Deletions cut 6 bases from V and 9 bases from J, with 16 bases between. The CDR3 spans 13 residues. CDR1 and CDR2 from the germline V gene are MNHNS and SASEGT. This chain's CDR3 is CASSQGMTKTQYF. CDR3 nucleotides: TGTGCCAGCAGCCAAGGGATGACCAAAACGCAGTATTTT.

This clone came up a few times. The chain carries TRBV28 and TRBJ2-3; a weak D match, TRBD1 (6 bases). The CDR3 extends over 13 amino acids. Germline V CDR1 and CDR2: MDHEN, SYDVKM. Trimming left V 8 bases short and J 4 bases short, with 13 bases between. The CDR3 reads CASFGGVADTQYF. The CDR3 DNA reads as TGTGCCAGCTTTGGGGGCGTGGCAGATACGCAGTATTTT.

This clone has more than one count but fewer than ten. V usage is TRBV4-2 and J usage is TRBJ2-2; D is possibly TRBD2 (5 bases). The V end was cut by 4 bases, the J end by 6 bases, with 12 bases between. The germline V gene has CDR1 LGHNA and CDR2 YNFKEQ. CDR3 length equals 14 residues. The CDR3 DNA is TGTGCCAGCAGCCGGACTCCCGCGGCCGGGGAGCTGTTTTTT. Translation: CASSRTPAAGELFF.

This clone occurred many times. The V gene is TRBV10-3, the J gene TRBJ1-2; 8 bases are shared with TRBD1. The V and J ends lost 10 bases and 6 bases, in that order; junction bases with no gene match: 10. Germline assignment: CDR1 ENHRY and CDR2 SYGVKD. The CDR3 length is 13 residues. CDR3 bases: TGTGCCACCCAGCCGACAGGGGTAGATGGCTACACCTTC. Residues: CATQPTGVDGYTF.

The chain couples TRBV6-4 to TRBJ1-5, with D perhaps matching TRBD1 (5 bases). Trimming removed 7 bases from V and 4 bases from J, with 11 bases in between. The CDR3 runs to 13 residues. Germline-derived CDR1 and CDR2 are MRHNA and SNTAGT. As DNA, the CDR3 is TGTGCCAGCACCGACAGAACGAATCAGCCCCAGCATTTT. This translates into CASTDRTNQPQHF.

This clone has more than one count but fewer than ten. The chain is built from TRBV18 and TRBJ2-1; either TRBD1 or TRBD2 may fit D (5 bases each). Germline V gives CDR1 KGHSH, CDR2 LQKENI. The CDR3 sequence is 16 residues long. Trimming stripped 4 bases from V and 9 bases from J, with 22 bases between. CDR3 sequence reads: CASSQSPGTSGSEQFF. CDR3 nucleotides: TGTGCCAGCTCACAATCACCCGGGACCTCTGGGAGTGAGCAGTTCTTC.

This chain uses TRBV5-1 with TRBJ2-3; D not certain. V lost 5 bases and J lost 0, with 10 bases in between. The CDR3 covers 14 residues. Germline CDR1 and CDR2: SGHRS and YFSETQ. CDR3 loop: CASSSSTSTDTQYF. The CDR3 coding sequence is TGCGCCAGCAGTTCCTCCACTAGCACAGATACGCAGTATTTT.